The present T cell receptor beta chain was sequenced within a study of CD8+ T cells in alopecia areata. Background on the study: Patients in the study were on tofacitinib for 6 to 18 months, then off it for 6 months. Overall study findings and caveats: There were many expanded lesional clones persisting in scalp and blood during tofacitinib. Links between baseline CD8+ expansion and response need larger treated cohorts.

cDNA serving as the sequencing template came from extracted, reverse transcribed RNA. Sequencing used immunoSEQ multiplex PCR; TCRdb keeps in-frame clones, though not all of them. The table has 150,000 to 250,000 clones, 55% to 75% seen once. Germline values: CDR1 SQVTM, CDR2 ANQGSEA. The CDR3 spans 13 residues. Trimming removed 7 bases at V and 7 bases at J, with 20 bases between. The treatment denotes: oral pan-JAK inhibitor, 5-10 mg twice daily. With regard to this clone: The antigen remains undetermined.

The clonotype originates from a human donor with alopecia areata. Source: CD4+ T cells sorted from blood, taken at week 24, from a patient treated with tofacitinib. This chain connects TRBV29-1 to TRBJ2-7, with D perhaps assigned TRBD1 or TRBD2 (8 bases each). The CDR3 sequence is CSAGGTGPWEQYF. The DNA of the CDR3 is TGCAGCGCGGGAGGGACAGGCCCCTGGGAGCAGTACTTC.